This paragraph covers one T cell receptor (beta chain) sequence. Its specificity is unknown. This specimen belongs to a study of shared clonotypes between healthy human individuals. In the study overall: A few men and two women, aged 18 to 49, were donors. Study-wide results and limits: Tissue TCR repertoires likely differ from these blood-only repertoires. Since donors were few, the genetic and exposure-history diversity represented was limited.

The assay was carried out at the deep level. TCRdb's table, derived via immunoSEQ multiplex PCR, lists solely in-frame clones and lacks some. The sample has some 2 million clones, 85% to 95% seen once. The CDR3 is 19 residues long. CDR1 is SGHRS, CDR2 YFSETQ, per germline. With 3 bases clipped from V and 0 bases from J, the junction kept 13 bases outside the gene matches. The chain joins TRBV5-1 to TRBJ2-4; 9 bases match TRBD1. The sample consisted of naive CD4+ T cells sorted from blood. Subset: CD45RA+ positively selected. The receptor's source is a man between 18 and 29 years old in good health. The DNA for the CDR3 is TGCGCCAGCAGCTCCACGCCGGGACAGGGACCACTAGCCAAAAACATTCAGTACTTC. Amino acid sequence: CASSSTPGQGPLAKNIQYF.